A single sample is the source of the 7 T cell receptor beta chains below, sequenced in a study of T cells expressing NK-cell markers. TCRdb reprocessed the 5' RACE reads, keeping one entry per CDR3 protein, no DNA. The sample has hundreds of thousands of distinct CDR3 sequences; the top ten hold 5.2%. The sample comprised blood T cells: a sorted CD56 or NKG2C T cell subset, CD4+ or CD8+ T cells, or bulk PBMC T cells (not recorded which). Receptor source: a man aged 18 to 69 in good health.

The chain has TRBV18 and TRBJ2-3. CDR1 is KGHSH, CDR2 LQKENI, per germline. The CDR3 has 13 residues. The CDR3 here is CASSQLRSDTQYF. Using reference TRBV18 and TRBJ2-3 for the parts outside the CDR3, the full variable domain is NAGVMQNPRHLVRRRGQEARLRCSPMKGHSHVYWYRQLPEEGLKFMVYLQKENIIDESGMPKERFSAEFPKEGPSILRIQQVVRGDSAAYFCASSQLRSDTQYFGPGTRLTVL.

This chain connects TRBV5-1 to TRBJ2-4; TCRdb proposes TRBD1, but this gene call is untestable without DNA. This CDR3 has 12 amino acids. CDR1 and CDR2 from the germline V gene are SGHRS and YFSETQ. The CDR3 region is CASSSGEGIQYF.

The CDR3 reads CASSDRVTEAFF. The chain recombines TRBV10-2 with TRBJ1-1. CDR1 is WSHSY and CDR2 is SAAADI in the germline V gene. The CDR3 totals 12 residues.

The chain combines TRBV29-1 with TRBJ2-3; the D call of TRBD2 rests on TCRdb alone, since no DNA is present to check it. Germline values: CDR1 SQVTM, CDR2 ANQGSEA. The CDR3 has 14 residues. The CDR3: CSVDKGRGTDTQYF.

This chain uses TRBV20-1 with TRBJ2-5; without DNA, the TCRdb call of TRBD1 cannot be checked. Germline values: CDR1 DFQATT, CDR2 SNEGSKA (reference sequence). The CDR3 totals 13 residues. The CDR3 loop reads CSARVDRSETQYF.

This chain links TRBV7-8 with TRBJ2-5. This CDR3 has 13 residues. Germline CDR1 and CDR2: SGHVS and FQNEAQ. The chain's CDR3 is CASSLRARETQYF.

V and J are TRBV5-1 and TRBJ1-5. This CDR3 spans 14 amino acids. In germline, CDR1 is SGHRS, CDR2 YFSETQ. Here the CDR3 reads CASSLGSGNQPQHF.